The clone carrying this T cell receptor (beta chain) was picked up many times. Antigen specificity is unknown. This CDR3 is 15 amino acids long. V lost 5 bases and J 0 bases, leaving 11 bases between the germline ends. Germline V CDR1 and CDR2: SGHAT, FQNNGV. UMIs were added to TCR cDNA along with a universal primer site when it was made by 5'RACE template switching. TCRdb independently ran MiXCR on the 5' RACE reads; one entry per CDR3 protein. The sample gives about 50,000 distinct CDR3 sequences, 7.4% of which show up once; roughly 27% is in the top ten. This sample was included in a study of T cells after yellow fever vaccination. The study, taken as a whole, reports: Peak timing came faster in the weaker secondary response, day 5 versus 15.

The chain employs TRBV11-2 and TRBJ2-1; D is uncertain. The source was CD8+ T cells sorted from PBMCs, collected around 15 days after the first yellow fever vaccination. The receptor was derived from a man between 18 and 29 years old who received the YFV17D yellow fever vaccine. Written as DNA, the CDR3 is TGTGCCAGCAGCCTTCTCATAAGCTCCTACAATGAGCAGTTCTTC. Translating gives CASSLLISSYNEQFF.